Sequencing of this T cell receptor beta chain was carried out in a study of shared clonotypes between healthy human individuals. The overall study: Per donor, CD8 memory used one plate, CD8 naive used two, CD4 memory used three and CD4 naive used three. Findings and limits, study-wide: Represented genetic and exposure-history diversity was restricted by having few donors.

As processed by the authors: ImmunoSEQ only sent back junction sequences with no quality scores, so filtering was done differently. Here immunoSEQ multiplex PCR was the method, and the copy in TCRdb shows in-frame clones only, minus some. V and J calls and clone size are as listed in that table; D and trimming were resolved from the DNA. The data contain roughly 2 million clones, 85% to 95% of them singletons. Trimming removed 1 base at V and 1 base at J, with 19 bases between. Germline V gene data show CDR1 as SEHNR and CDR2 as FQNEAQ (reference sequence). The CDR3 is 18 residues long. A note on this clone: As yet, its antigen is unknown.

The V call is TRBV7-9, the J call TRBJ2-5; D is possibly TRBD1 or TRBD2 (6 bases each). This clonotype was obtained from a man aged 18 to 30 in good health. Sequences were obtained from naive CD4+ T cells sorted from blood. Subset here: CD45RA+ positively selected. This CDR3 reads CASSLGRGKRKLQETQYF. CDR3 DNA sequence: TGTGCCAGCAGCTTAGGGAGGGGGAAACGGAAACTCCAAGAGACCCAGTACTTC.